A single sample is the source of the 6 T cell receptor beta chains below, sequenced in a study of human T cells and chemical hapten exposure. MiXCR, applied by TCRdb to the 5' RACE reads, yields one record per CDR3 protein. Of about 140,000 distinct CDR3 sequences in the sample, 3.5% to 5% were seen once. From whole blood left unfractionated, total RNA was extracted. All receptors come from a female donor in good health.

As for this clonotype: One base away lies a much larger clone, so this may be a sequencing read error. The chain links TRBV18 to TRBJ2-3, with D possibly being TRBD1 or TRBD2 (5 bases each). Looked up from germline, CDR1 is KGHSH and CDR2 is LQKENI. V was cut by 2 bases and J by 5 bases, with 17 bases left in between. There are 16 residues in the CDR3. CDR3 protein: CASSPRLPQGIDTQYF. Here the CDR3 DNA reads TGTGCCAGCTCACCAAGACTACCCCAGGGAATAGATACGCAGTATTTT.

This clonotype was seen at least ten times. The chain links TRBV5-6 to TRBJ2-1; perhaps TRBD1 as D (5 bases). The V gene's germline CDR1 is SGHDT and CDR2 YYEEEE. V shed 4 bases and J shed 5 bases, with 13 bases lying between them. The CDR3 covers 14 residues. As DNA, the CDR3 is TGTGCCAGCAGCCCAGGGTACCCCGACAATGAGCAGTTCTTC. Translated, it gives CASSPGYPDNEQFF.

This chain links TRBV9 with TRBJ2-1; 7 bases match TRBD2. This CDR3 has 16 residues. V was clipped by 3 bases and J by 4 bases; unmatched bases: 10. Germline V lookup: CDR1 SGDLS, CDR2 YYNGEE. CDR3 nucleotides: TGTGCCAGCAGCGCGGGTTGGGAGGGCGGGTACAATGAGCAGTTCTTC. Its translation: CASSAGWEGGYNEQFF. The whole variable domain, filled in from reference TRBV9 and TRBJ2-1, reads DSGVTQTPKHLITATGQRVTLRCSPRSGDLSVYWYQQSLDQGLQFLIQYYNGEERAKGNILERFSAQQFPDLHSELNLSSLELGDSALYFCASSAGWEGGYNEQFFGPGTRLTVL.

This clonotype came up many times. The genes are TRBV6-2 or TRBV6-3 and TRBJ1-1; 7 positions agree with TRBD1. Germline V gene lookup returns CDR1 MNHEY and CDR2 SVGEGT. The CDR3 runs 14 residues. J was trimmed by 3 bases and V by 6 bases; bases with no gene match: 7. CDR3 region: CASSPQGEHTEAFF. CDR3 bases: TGTGCCAGCAGCCCGCAGGGGGAACACACTGAAGCTTTCTTT.

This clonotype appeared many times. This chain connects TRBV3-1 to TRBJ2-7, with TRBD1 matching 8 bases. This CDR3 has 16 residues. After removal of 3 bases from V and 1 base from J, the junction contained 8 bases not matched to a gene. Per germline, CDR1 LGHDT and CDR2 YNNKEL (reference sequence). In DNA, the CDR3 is TGTGCCAGCAGCCAGCCCGGACAGGGTTTATCCTACGAGCAGTACTTC. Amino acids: CASSQPGQGLSYEQYF.

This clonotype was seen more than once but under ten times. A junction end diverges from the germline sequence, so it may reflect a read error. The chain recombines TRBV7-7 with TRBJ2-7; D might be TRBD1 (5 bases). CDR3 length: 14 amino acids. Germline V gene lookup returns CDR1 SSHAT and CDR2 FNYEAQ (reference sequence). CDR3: CASSLEPGNYEQYF. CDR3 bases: TGTGCTAGCAGCTTAGAGCCAGGGAACTACGAGCAGTACTTC.